Each of the 22 T cell receptor beta chains below was sequenced from the same sample in a study of blood T cell repertoires in COVID-19 (dated by TCRdb to the early 2020s). The protocol used for the library was the immunoSEQ multiplex PCR assay. TCRdb stores this immuneACCESS table with in-frame sequences only. Part of the clones is absent; in the studies checked, under half of the shortfall reflects unresolved V genes, and no reason is known for the rest. The sample profile shows about 160,000 clones; about 81% of them were found once. The leading ten clones occupy roughly 10% of the sample. Sequenced input: peripheral blood. These receptors were taken from a human donor in a cohort sampled during active COVID-19.

The chain joins TRBV14 to TRBJ2-1; 7 bases agree with TRBD2. CDR3 length: 19 residues. CDR1 and CDR2 (germline): SGHDN, FVKESK. J gave up 8 bases and V 6 bases, and 25 bases lay outside the gene matches. The CDR3 spells CASRNTRDRAAWAGDEQFF. CDR3 DNA sequence: TGTGCCAGCAGAAACACCAGGGATCGCGCCGCTTGGGCGGGGGATGAGCAGTTCTTC. The variable domain in full, completed from reference TRBV14 and TRBJ2-1, reads EAGVTQFPSHSVIEKGQTVTLRCDPISGHDNLYWYRRVMGKEIKFLLHFVKESKQDESGMPNNRFLAERTGGTYSTLKVQPAELEDSGVYFCASRNTRDRAAWAGDEQFFGPGTRLTVL.

Only a few counts were recorded for this clone. This chain uses TRBV19 with TRBJ1-5; 8 bases are a match to TRBD1. V lost 7 bases and J lost 10; bases outside the gene matches: 15. The CDR3 has 15 amino acids. Germline V gives CDR1 LNHDA, CDR2 SQIVND (reference sequence). The CDR3 reads CASNTGPGGSFPQHF. CDR3 coding DNA: TGTGCCAGTAACACGGGGCCAGGGGGCTCCTTCCCCCAGCATTTT.

As DNA, the CDR3 is TGCAGCGCCGGACAGATCCAAGAGACCCAGTACTTC. As protein: CSAGQIQETQYF. This sequence joins TRBV29-1 and TRBJ2-5; TRBD1 might be the D (6 bases). The CDR3 contains 12 residues. Germline CDR1 SQVTM, CDR2 ANQGSEA. Between the trimmed V and J ends, which lost 7 bases and 1 base, there was a span of 10 bases.

The rearrangement joins TRBV7-8 to TRBJ2-1, with 13 bases matching TRBD2. After removal of 4 bases from V and 5 bases from J, the junction contained 14 bases not matched to a gene. The length of the CDR3 is 19 residues. Per germline, CDR1 SGHVS and CDR2 FQNEAQ. The CDR3 region has the DNA TGTGCCAGCAGCTCGAATTCCCTCTCACTAGCGGGAGGGAACAATGAGCAGTTCTTC. Translating gives CASSSNSLSLAGGNNEQFF.

The gene calls are TRBV9 and TRBJ2-5; 8 nucleotides match TRBD2. Trimming took 1 base from V and 1 from J; bases not matched to a gene: 9. This CDR3 has 17 amino acids. Per germline, CDR1 SGDLS and CDR2 YYNGEE. This CDR3 reads CASSVWGASGRQETQYF. CDR3 coding DNA: TGTGCCAGCAGCGTATGGGGGGCTAGCGGGCGCCAAGAGACCCAGTACTTC.

The rearrangement joins TRBV7-9 to TRBJ1-3; no clear D gene. Germline CDR1 SEHNR, CDR2 FQNEAQ (reference sequence). Deletions cut 0 bases from V and 0 bases from J, with 9 bases between. The CDR3 is made up of 16 amino acids. The CDR3 spells CASSLAISSSGNTIYF. As DNA, the CDR3 is TGTGCCAGCAGCTTAGCCATTAGCAGCTCTGGAAACACCATATATTTT.

The rearrangement joins TRBV30 to TRBJ1-2; D is ambiguous. The CDR3 covers 15 residues. Germline V CDR1 and CDR2: GTSNPN, SVGIG (reference sequence). Between the trimmed V and J ends, which lost 2 bases and 1 base, there was a span of 14 bases. CDR3 protein: CAWSISTLLNYGYTF. CDR3 bases: TGTGCCTGGAGTATATCGACTTTACTTAACTATGGCTACACCTTC.

This chain links TRBV7-9 with TRBJ1-1; D is unclear. CDR3 length: 14 amino acids. V was shortened by 5 bases and J by 5 bases, with 15 bases between the two germline ends. Per germline, CDR1 SEHNR and CDR2 FQNEAQ (reference sequence). The chain's CDR3 is CASSPSWGGTEAFF. In nucleotides, the CDR3 is TGTGCCAGCAGCCCCTCATGGGGAGGAACTGAAGCTTTCTTT.

In its sample, this clone was seen a few times. The chain is built from TRBV29-1 and TRBJ1-1; the D gene is possibly TRBD1 (6 bases). The V end was cut by 7 bases, the J end by 2 bases, with 11 bases between. Germline CDR1 and CDR2: SQVTM and ANQGSEA. This CDR3 has 12 residues. The CDR3 protein is CSGRDTNTEAFF. CDR3 DNA: TGCAGCGGCCGGGACACCAACACTGAAGCTTTCTTT.

The V call is TRBV19, the J call TRBJ2-3; perhaps TRBD2 as D (6 bases). V lost 7 bases and J lost 0, with 14 bases in between. This CDR3 is built from 15 residues. Germline values: CDR1 LNHDA, CDR2 SQIVND (reference sequence). CDR3 DNA: TGTGCCAGTACCATGGGGCGGGGAAGCACAGATACGCAGTATTTT. Translated, it gives CASTMGRGSTDTQYF. Using reference TRBV19 and TRBJ2-3 for the parts outside the CDR3, the full variable domain is DGGITQSPKYLFRKEGQNVTLSCEQNLNHDAMYWYRQDPGQGLRLIYYSQIVNDFQKGDIAEGYSVSREKKESFPLTVTSAQKNPTAFYLCASTMGRGSTDTQYFGPGTRLTVL.

The chain recombines TRBV28 with TRBJ2-7; 9 bases fit TRBD1. V shed 5 bases and J 6 bases; nucleotides not matched to a gene: 11. The CDR3 runs to 15 residues. Germline V gene lookup returns CDR1 MDHEN and CDR2 SYDVKM. In nucleotides, the CDR3 is TGTGCCAGCAGTAACTACGGGACAGGGTTGAGCGAGCAGTACTTC. Its translation: CASSNYGTGLSEQYF.

This clone was counted once. The CDR3 sequence: CASIRGDTQYF. For the CDR3, the DNA is TGTGCCAGCATCAGGGGCGATACGCAGTATTTT. J is TRBJ2-3 and V is TRBV6-5; weak D call: TRBD1 (6 bases). The CDR3 totals 11 residues. CDR1 MNHEY and CDR2 SVGAGI come from the germline V gene. V lost 7 bases and J 6 bases, leaving 8 bases between the germline ends.

The CDR3 DNA sequence: TGTGCCAGTGGGCAGGACACCATATATTTT. Its protein is CASGQDTIYF. The chain is built from TRBV6-5 and TRBJ1-3; no definite D call. V was pared by 9 bases and J by 8 bases, with 8 bases between. The CDR3 runs to 10 residues. Germline CDR1 is MNHEY and CDR2 is SVGAGI.

The rearrangement joins TRBV4-3 to TRBJ2-2; D is perhaps TRBD1 (5 bases). The CDR3 has 15 amino acids. Germline loops: CDR1 LGHNA, CDR2 YSLEER. Deletions cut 1 base from V and 5 bases from J, with 11 bases between. This CDR3 reads CASSQGQSGTGELFF. The CDR3 coding sequence is TGCGCCAGCAGCCAAGGGCAGTCAGGGACCGGGGAGCTGTTTTTT.

V and J are TRBV27 and TRBJ2-7, with D maybe TRBD1 (6 bases). This CDR3 has 14 amino acids. V lost 2 bases and J lost 3, with 11 bases in between. CDR1 and CDR2 (germline): MNHEY, SMNVEV (reference sequence). As DNA, the CDR3 is TGTGCCAGCAGTTTAGGCACAGGGTTCTACGAGCAGTACTTC. This encodes CASSLGTGFYEQYF.

The V call is TRBV5-1, the J call TRBJ2-1; possible D gene TRBD1, 5 bases. CDR3 size: 16 residues. From germline, CDR1 is SGHRS and CDR2 YFSETQ. The ends were cut back, 0 bases at V and 3 bases at J, with 13 bases in the middle. The CDR3 protein is CASSLAQGIYYNEQFF. The CDR3 nucleotides read TGCGCCAGCAGCTTGGCCCAGGGAATCTACTACAATGAGCAGTTCTTC.

Here the CDR3 reads CASSLQGSTGELFF. The CDR3 nucleotides read TGTGCCAGCTCACTTCAGGGGTCCACCGGGGAGCTGTTTTTT. This rearrangement joins TRBV18 to TRBJ2-2; tentative D call: TRBD1 (6 bases). CDR1 KGHSH and CDR2 LQKENI come from the germline V gene. The V gene lost 4 bases and the J gene lost 4 bases, with 10 bases spanning the gap. This CDR3 has 14 amino acids.

The V call is TRBV5-4, the J call TRBJ2-1, with TRBD1 identical over 8 bases. Trimming took 7 bases from V and 7 from J; bases not matched to a gene: 16. The germline V gene encodes CDR1 SGHNT and CDR2 YYREEE (reference sequence). This CDR3 has 16 residues. The CDR3 sequence is CASHFFLGQVINEQFF. The CDR3 region has the DNA TGTGCCAGCCACTTCTTCTTGGGACAGGTGATAAATGAGCAGTTCTTC.

The DNA of the CDR3 is TGTGCCAGCAGCATGGGACAGGGTGGGTTTGGTTATGGCTACACCTTC. This codes for CASSMGQGGFGYGYTF. This chain connects TRBV7-2 to TRBJ1-2; 9 bases map to TRBD1. CDR1 and CDR2 (germline): SGHTA, FQGNSA. V trimming: 5 bases; J trimming: 5 bases; junction bases outside the gene matches: 12. The CDR3 contains 16 residues.

This clone was detected once. This rearrangement joins TRBV5-4 to TRBJ2-7, with TRBD1 identical over 9 bases. This CDR3 is built from 14 residues. Germline V gene data show CDR1 as SGHNT and CDR2 as YYREEE (reference sequence). Losses at the gene ends were 4 bases for V and 3 bases for J; bases not matched to a gene: 5. CDR3 sequence (DNA): TGTGCCAGCAGCGCGGGACAGGGCCGCTACGAGCAGTACTTC. This codes for CASSAGQGRYEQYF.

This CDR3 is CASSQGSYRNTEAFF. The CDR3 DNA reads TGCGCCAGCAGCCAAGGAAGCTACAGGAACACTGAAGCTTTCTTT. The V call is TRBV4-3, the J call TRBJ1-1; D uncertain. V lost 1 base to trimming and J lost 1 base, with 10 bases between them. CDR3 length: 15 residues. CDR1 and CDR2 from the germline V gene are LGHNA and YSLEER.

The chain employs TRBV13 and TRBJ2-7, with a possible D match to TRBD1 (7 bases). The CDR3 spans 13 residues. V lost 5 bases and J 6 bases, leaving 14 bases between the germline ends. The germline CDR1 and CDR2 sequences are PRHDT and FYEKMQ (reference sequence). The chain's CDR3 is CASSRYRGGEQYF. DNA of the CDR3: TGTGCCAGCAGCCGATACAGGGGAGGCGAGCAGTACTTC.